One sample yielded the 25 T cell receptor beta chains listed below, sequenced in a study of cytomegalovirus exposure and HLA in healthy donors. TCRdb keeps only in-frame clones here, not all; method: immunoSEQ multiplex PCR. Seen here are fewer than 150,000 clones, about 82% observed once, and the top ten hold 4% to 6%. Specimen: PBMCs. The receptors were sampled from a man younger than 35 in good health and CMV-seronegative.

The sample holds one count of this clone. J is TRBJ1-2 and V is TRBV9; 8 bases match TRBD1. Per germline, CDR1 SGDLS and CDR2 YYNGEE. CDR3 length equals 13 residues. With V trimmed by 3 bases and J by 6 bases, 4 bases remained unmatched. For the CDR3, the DNA is TGTGCCAGCAGCGCCAGGGGGCGGGATGGCTACACCTTC. It specifies CASSARGRDGYTF.

CDR3 DNA: TGTGCCAGCAGCCATATCATGGTCCCTAGCCAGGCGGCCCAAGAGACCCAGTACTTC. As protein: CASSHIMVPSQAAQETQYF. The chain links TRBV11-2 to TRBJ2-5; the D gene is possibly TRBD2 (5 bases). This CDR3 comprises 19 residues. Trimming removed 5 bases at V and 1 base at J, with 26 bases between. The V gene's germline CDR1 is SGHAT and CDR2 FQNNGV.

The rearrangement joins TRBV30 to TRBJ2-3; 7 nucleotides align to TRBD2. J gave up 5 bases and V 2 bases, and 4 bases lay outside the gene matches. The CDR3 totals 13 residues. Germline V lookup: CDR1 GTSNPN, CDR2 SVGIG (reference sequence). CDR3 nucleotide sequence: TGTGCCTGGAGTACTAGCGAGGTAGATACGCAGTATTTT. Protein sequence: CAWSTSEVDTQYF.

The gene calls are TRBV30 and TRBJ2-2; D is perhaps TRBD1 (6 bases). The CDR3 sequence is 15 residues long. Germline-derived CDR1 and CDR2 are GTSNPN and SVGIG (reference sequence). The germline V and J ends were trimmed by 2 bases and 7 bases, with 17 bases remaining between them. CDR3 sequence reads: CAWSHQGLRRGELFF. CDR3 nucleotide sequence: TGTGCCTGGAGTCACCAGGGGTTGCGACGCGGGGAGCTGTTTTTT.

The CDR3 DNA sequence: TGTGCCAGCAGCCTGGGGACTAGCGGGGGGGCCTACAATGAGCAGTTCTTC. Its protein is CASSLGTSGGAYNEQFF. The gene calls are TRBV11-2 and TRBJ2-1; 16 bases are shared with TRBD2. The CDR3 is made up of 17 amino acids. Germline CDR1 reads SGHAT; CDR2 reads FQNNGV. The V segment lost 5 bases and the J segment 2 bases; nucleotides outside the gene matches: 3.

The rearrangement links TRBV5-1 to TRBJ2-7; 8 bases are a match to TRBD2. In germline, CDR1 is SGHRS, CDR2 YFSETQ. CDR3 size: 15 residues. J gave up 3 bases and V 0 bases, and 5 bases lay outside the gene matches. CDR3 nucleotide sequence: TGCGCCAGCAGCTTGGACGGGAGGGCCTACTACGAGCAGTACTTC. Translation gives CASSLDGRAYYEQYF.

The chain employs TRBV18 and TRBJ1-2; TRBD1 matches 7 bases. J lost 2 bases, V lost 3 bases, and 3 bases had no gene match. The germline V gene has CDR1 KGHSH and CDR2 LQKENI. The CDR3 covers 14 residues. Written as DNA, the CDR3 is TGTGCCAGCTCACCTCAACAGGGGAACTATGGCTACACCTTC. This sequence encodes CASSPQQGNYGYTF.

This clone has a handful of counts. This chain links TRBV7-9 with TRBJ2-7, with 7 bases matching TRBD1. The trim removed 5 bases at V and 1 base at J, leaving 5 bases unmatched. CDR1 SEHNR and CDR2 FQNEAQ come from the germline V gene (reference sequence). The CDR3 spans 14 residues. The CDR3 loop reads CASSRGQSSYEQYF. The CDR3 bases are TGTGCCAGCAGCCGGGGACAGAGTTCCTACGAGCAGTACTTC.

The chain is built from TRBV6-5 and TRBJ2-5; TRBD2 aligns across 10 bases. Germline CDR1 MNHEY, CDR2 SVGAGI. The CDR3 length is 15 residues. V lost 5 bases, J lost 2 bases, and 5 bases stayed unmatched. The CDR3 DNA reads TGTGCCAGCAGTCGGACTAGCGGATCTCAAGAGACCCAGTACTTC. This sequence encodes CASSRTSGSQETQYF.

This chain joins TRBV7-2 and TRBJ1-1; D might be TRBD1 (5 bases). Germline CDR1 SGHTA, CDR2 FQGNSA. V gave up 4 bases and J gave up 4 bases, with 16 bases separating them. CDR3 length: 15 residues. CDR3 protein: CASSSQGGLGTEAFF. CDR3 DNA sequence: TGTGCCAGCAGCTCGCAGGGAGGGTTAGGCACTGAAGCTTTCTTT. The full variable domain, its missing parts supplied by reference TRBV7-2 and TRBJ1-1, is GAGVSQSPSNKVTEKGKDVELRCDPISGHTALYWYRQSLGQGLEFLIYFQGNSAPDKSGLPSDRFSAERTGGSVSTLTIQRTQQEDSAVYLCASSSQGGLGTEAFFGQGTRLTVV.

This clone has just one count. This chain joins TRBV2 and TRBJ2-2, with TRBD1 as a possible D gene (7 bases). CDR1 is SNHLY, CDR2 FYNNEI, per germline. V lost 3 bases, J lost 7 bases, and 24 bases lay in between. The CDR3 is made up of 18 amino acids. The CDR3 nucleotides read TGTGCCAGCAGTGAGGACCCCAGGCAGGGGGGCGTCGGCGGGGAGCTGTTTTTT. This codes for CASSEDPRQGGVGGELFF. Using reference TRBV2 and TRBJ2-2 for the parts outside the CDR3, the full variable domain is EPEVTQTPSHQVTQMGQEVILRCVPISNHLYFYWYRQILGQKVEFLVSFYNNEISEKSEIFDDQFSVERPDGSNFTLKIRSTKLEDSAMYFCASSEDPRQGGVGGELFFGEGSRLTVL.

This chain joins TRBV7-6 and TRBJ2-5; no clear D. Germline V gives CDR1 SGHVS, CDR2 FNYEAQ. The CDR3 is 16 residues long. V was clipped by 5 bases and J by 0 bases, with 16 bases between them. The CDR3 spells CASSGNPLTYQETQYF. The CDR3, as DNA: TGTGCCAGCAGCGGCAACCCACTAACATACCAAGAGACCCAGTACTTC.

The chain joins TRBV7-9 to TRBJ2-1; the match to TRBD2 covers 14 bases. This CDR3 comprises 14 residues. J gave up 9 bases and V 11 bases, and 9 bases lay outside the gene matches. Germline assignment: CDR1 SEHNR and CDR2 FQNEAQ (reference sequence). In nucleotides, the CDR3 is TGTGCCGGCTTGACTAGCGGGAGGGGAGTTGAGCAGTTCTTC. Translating it yields CAGLTSGRGVEQFF.

The chain uses TRBV30 and TRBJ2-7; no definite D call. V was cut by 3 bases and J by 7 bases, with 10 bases left in between. This CDR3 contains 11 residues. Germline CDR1 is GTSNPN and CDR2 is SVGIG (reference sequence). CDR3 nucleotides: TGTGCCTGGAGGGAGATAGGAGAGCAGTACTTC. Its protein is CAWREIGEQYF.

The chain combines TRBV27 with TRBJ2-2, with 12 nucleotides matching TRBD2. Germline V gives CDR1 MNHEY, CDR2 SMNVEV (reference sequence). CDR3 length: 16 residues. V lost 7 bases to trimming and J lost 3 bases; unmatched junction nucleotides: 6. The DNA for the CDR3 is TGTGCCAGCACCCTGACTAGCGGGAGCGACACCGGGGAGCTGTTTTTT. It is translated as CASTLTSGSDTGELFF.

Turning to this clone: An end of the junction does not agree with germline; a read error may underlie this. The V gene is TRBV10-2, the J gene TRBJ2-1; the D gene is possibly TRBD2 (7 bases). The germline V gene encodes CDR1 WSHSY and CDR2 SAAADI. The CDR3 is 12 residues long. The CDR3: CASSEGRERGVF. The CDR3 DNA reads as TGCGCCAGCAGTGAGGGGCGGGAGAGGGGGGTCTTC.

This clone was observed a few times. The chain couples TRBV4-2 to TRBJ2-7, with 13 nucleotides matching TRBD2. Germline loops: CDR1 LGHNA, CDR2 YNFKEQ. The CDR3 runs to 17 residues. Trimming at V came to 1 base and at J to 5 bases, leaving 8 bases not matched to a gene. The CDR3 here is CASSQATSGGARDEQYF. The CDR3 DNA is TGTGCCAGCAGCCAAGCAACTAGCGGGGGGGCCCGAGACGAGCAGTACTTC.

This chain connects TRBV5-1 to TRBJ2-3, with D possibly TRBD1 on 6 matching bases. CDR3 length: 14 residues. V was clipped by 5 bases and J by 3 bases, with 13 bases between them. The germline V gene has CDR1 SGHRS and CDR2 YFSETQ. CDR3: CASRRGQGTDTQYF. CDR3 in DNA: TGCGCCAGCAGGCGAGGCCAGGGGACAGATACGCAGTATTTT. Using reference TRBV5-1 and TRBJ2-3 for the parts outside the CDR3, the full variable domain is KAGVTQTPRYLIKTRGQQVTLSCSPISGHRSVSWYQQTPGQGLQFLFEYFSETQRNKGNFPGRFSGRQFSNSRSEMNVSTLELGDSALYLCASRRGQGTDTQYFGPGTRLTVL.

The chain joins TRBV4-1 to TRBJ1-1; D possibly corresponds to TRBD1 (6 bases). Germline lookup yields CDR1 MGHRA and CDR2 YSYEKL. The V and J ends lost 1 base and 7 bases respectively, with 22 bases between them. The CDR3 spans 17 residues. Here the CDR3 reads CASSQGGGFKTSDEAFF. Written as DNA, the CDR3 is TGCGCCAGCAGCCAAGGAGGGGGATTTAAAACGTCGGATGAAGCTTTCTTT.

V gene TRBV10-2 combines with J gene TRBJ2-1, with TRBD1 identical over 10 bases. Trimming took 3 bases from V and 3 from J; bases not matched to a gene: 5. The CDR3 is 16 residues long. The germline gives CDR1 WSHSY, CDR2 SAAADI. CDR3 protein: CASSDQTGGFYNEQFF. CDR3 DNA: TGCGCCAGCAGTGATCAGACAGGGGGCTTCTACAATGAGCAGTTCTTC.

The rearrangement joins TRBV19 to TRBJ2-1; no firm D call. The V gene's germline CDR1 is LNHDA and CDR2 SQIVND (reference sequence). This CDR3 has 14 amino acids. Deletions cut 3 bases from V and 6 bases from J, with 12 bases between. This CDR3 is CASSIGLGGNEQFF. The CDR3 DNA follows: TGTGCCAGTAGTATTGGTCTCGGCGGCAATGAGCAGTTCTTC.

The chain combines TRBV28 with TRBJ1-5; 9 bases are a match to TRBD1. Looked up from germline, CDR1 is MDHEN and CDR2 is SYDVKM. The V segment lost 7 bases and the J segment 3 bases; nucleotides outside the gene matches: 10. The CDR3 is 16 amino acids. The CDR3 nucleotides read TGTGCCAGCAAGATCGTTTGGGACAGGGACAATCAGCCCCAGCATTTT. Protein sequence: CASKIVWDRDNQPQHF. Full variable domain (outside the CDR3, taken from reference TRBV28 and TRBJ1-5): DVKVTQSSRYLVKRTGEKVFLECVQDMDHENMFWYRQDPGLGLRLIYFSYDVKMKEKGDIPEGYSVSREKKERFSLILESASTNQTSMYLCASKIVWDRDNQPQHFGDGTRLSIL.

The CDR3 spells CASSSPRGRNTGELFF. CDR3 coding DNA: TGTGCCAGCAGCTCCCCCAGGGGAAGGAACACCGGGGAGCTGTTTTTT. J is TRBJ2-2 and V is TRBV13; the D gene is possibly TRBD1 (6 bases). V lost 4 bases and J lost 1, with 13 bases in between. The CDR3 is 16 amino acids. Germline V gene lookup returns CDR1 PRHDT and CDR2 FYEKMQ (reference sequence).

A few counts support this clone. The CDR3 spells CASSLALGLGAEAFF. For the CDR3, the DNA is TGTGCCAGCAGCTTAGCGTTGGGACTTGGGGCTGAAGCTTTCTTT. This chain joins TRBV7-2 and TRBJ1-1, with a weak D call TRBD1 (5 bases). V lost 0 bases and J lost 6, with 14 bases in between. The CDR3 totals 15 residues. Germline loops: CDR1 SGHTA, CDR2 FQGNSA.

V is TRBV19 and J is TRBJ2-7; 7 bases line up with TRBD1. Germline V gives CDR1 LNHDA, CDR2 SQIVND (reference sequence). V lost 3 bases to trimming and J lost 2 bases; unmatched junction nucleotides: 1. The CDR3 runs 13 residues. In DNA, the CDR3 is TGTGCCAGTAGTATCGGGACAGCCTACGAGCAGTACTTC. It encodes CASSIGTAYEQYF.